This TCR beta chain was sequenced in a study of T cells in Graves' hyperthyroidism and ophthalmopathy. The J segment lost 1 base and the V segment lost 1 base, leaving 9 bases of the junction unmatched. The germline V gene encodes CDR1 DFQATT and CDR2 SNEGSKA (reference sequence). The CDR3 extends over 18 amino acids. Authors of the study amplified TCR beta CDR3 regions from RNA transcripts. The HTBI set primed first-round TCR CDR3 RT-PCR. From the multiplex PCR reads, TCRdb called clonotypes with MiXCR, one entry per CDR3 protein. The sample includes a few hundred thousand distinct CDR3 sequences, approximately 16% of them seen just once.

Sequenced: blood. V gene TRBV20-1 combines with J gene TRBJ2-3, with 12 bases that match TRBD2. The receptor was derived from a woman aged 50 to 60 with Graves' hyperthyroidism that later progressed to Graves' ophthalmopathy. The CDR3 coding sequence is TGCAGTGCTAGAGCACTTCTAGCGGGAGGGCTAGGCACAGATACGCAGTATTTT. It is translated as CSARALLAGGLGTDTQYF.